This note documents a single T cell receptor beta chain sequence. Authors' data handling: Reference gene primers were amplified, and this amplification served to estimate nucleated cell counts. Profiled with immunoSEQ multiplex PCR; TCRdb holds only in-frame clones, not every one. V and J calls and clone size are copied from that table; D and trimming were computed from the DNA. Of a few hundred thousand clones in the sample, about 82% were seen once. This record belongs to a study of blood T cell repertoires in COVID-19. Study information: Sources were T cells, B-cell-depleted T cells, or PBMCs; the material itself was cDNA or gDNA.

The CDR3 totals 16 residues. The V gene's germline CDR1 is SGHAT and CDR2 FQNNGV. J was trimmed by 11 bases and V by 1 base; bases with no gene match: 9. V is TRBV11-2 and J is TRBJ2-1, with 12 bases aligning to TRBD2. This TCR derives from a man aged 50-59 years with active or convalescent COVID-19. The sequenced sample consisted of peripheral blood. The CDR3 sequence is CASSLVPSTSGGKQFF. In nucleotides, the CDR3 is TGTGCCAGCAGCTTAGTCCCCTCGACTAGCGGGGGTAAGCAGTTCTTC. Full variable domain (missing parts from reference TRBV11-2 and TRBJ2-1): EAGVAQSPRYKIIEKRQSVAFWCNPISGHATLYWYQQILGQGPKLLIQFQNNGVVDDSQLPKDRFSAERLKGVDSTLKIQPAKLEDSAVYLCASSLVPSTSGGKQFFGPGTRLTVL.